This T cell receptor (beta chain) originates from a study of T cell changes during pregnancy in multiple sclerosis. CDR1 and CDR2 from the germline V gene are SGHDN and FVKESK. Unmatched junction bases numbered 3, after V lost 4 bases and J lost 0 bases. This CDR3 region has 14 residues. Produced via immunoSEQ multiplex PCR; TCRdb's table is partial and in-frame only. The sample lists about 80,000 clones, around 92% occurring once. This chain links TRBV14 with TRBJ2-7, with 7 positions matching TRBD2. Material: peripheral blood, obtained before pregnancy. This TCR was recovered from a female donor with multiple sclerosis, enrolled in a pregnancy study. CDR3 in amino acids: CASSREGFSYEQYF. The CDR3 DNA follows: TGTGCCAGCAGCCGGGAGGGCTTCTCCTACGAGCAGTACTTC.